The 18 T cell receptor beta chains in this list originate from one sample, sequenced in a study of blood T cell repertoires in COVID-19. Clones were read by immunoSEQ multiplex PCR, and TCRdb kept only the in-frame ones, dropping some. The table has 310,000 or so clones, approximately 90% seen once. The sample was PBMCs or T cells enriched from blood (not recorded which). Source of these receptors: a woman between 18 and 29 years old who had recovered from COVID-19.

The genes are TRBV6-1 and TRBJ2-7; tentatively, D is TRBD2 (6 bases). With 2 bases removed from V and 12 bases from J, the gap between germline ends came to 11 bases. Germline V gene lookup returns CDR1 MNHNS and CDR2 SASEGT. The CDR3 runs to 11 residues. In nucleotides, the CDR3 is TGTGCCAGCAGTGAATGGAGGGCGGCGTACTTC. Encoded protein: CASSEWRAAYF.

The J gene is TRBJ2-2, the V gene TRBV4-3; no reliable D call. Germline V lookup: CDR1 LGHNA, CDR2 YSLEER. The CDR3 sequence is 18 residues long. V was trimmed by 4 bases and J by 0 bases, leaving 18 bases between them. CDR3 amino acids: CASSRAPSVSANTGELFF. As DNA, the CDR3 is TGCGCCAGCAGCCGCGCCCCCTCGGTGTCCGCGAACACCGGGGAGCTGTTTTTT.

The sample holds a few counts of this clone. This chain joins TRBV7-6 and TRBJ2-7, with D perhaps TRBD2 (6 bases). The length of the CDR3 is 15 residues. Between the trimmed V and J ends, which lost 5 bases and 7 bases, there was a span of 21 bases. The V gene's germline CDR1 is SGHVS and CDR2 FNYEAQ. In DNA form, the CDR3 reads TGTGCCAGCAGCCAAGGAGGGACTGGGCGATGGGAGCAGTACTTC. It is translated as CASSQGGTGRWEQYF.

V and J are TRBV7-2 and TRBJ2-1; TRBD1 matches at 8 bases. Germline V CDR1 and CDR2: SGHTA, FQGNSA. V shed 2 bases, J shed 8 bases, and the junction held 8 bases outside the gene matches. This CDR3 spans 15 amino acids. The CDR3 spells CASSLRTGSYDEQFF. The CDR3 nucleotides are TGTGCCAGCAGCTTACGGACAGGGTCGTACGATGAGCAGTTCTTC.

The chain uses TRBV6-5 and TRBJ1-1; the match to TRBD1 covers 8 bases. This CDR3 is 15 amino acids long. Trimming took 6 bases from V and 4 from J; bases not matched to a gene: 10. Germline V gives CDR1 MNHEY, CDR2 SVGAGI. For the CDR3, the DNA is TGTGCCAGCAGAGGGACAGGTAGGGGTGCCACTGAAGCTTTCTTT. This translates into CASRGTGRGATEAFF.

V gene TRBV28 combines with J gene TRBJ2-1, with 13 nucleotides matching TRBD2. Per the germline V gene, CDR1 is MDHEN and CDR2 is SYDVKM. There are 15 residues in the CDR3. V was clipped by 6 bases and J by 9 bases; unmatched bases: 8. CDR3 sequence reads: CASSRTSGRAGEQFF. In DNA, the CDR3 is TGTGCCAGCAGCCGGACTAGCGGGAGAGCCGGTGAGCAGTTCTTC.

The CDR3 region is CASSQARTGGSEKLFF. The CDR3 coding sequence is TGCGCCAGCAGCCAAGCGCGAACAGGGGGAAGTGAAAAACTGTTTTTT. The V and J genes are TRBV4-3 and TRBJ1-4, with 8 bases aligning to TRBD1. The V and J ends lost 1 base and 7 bases, in that order; junction bases with no gene match: 8. The CDR3 length is 16 residues. The germline gives CDR1 LGHNA, CDR2 YSLEER.

The V gene is TRBV9, the J gene TRBJ2-7; the D gene is possibly TRBD2 (7 bases). Trimming stripped 5 bases from V and 4 bases from J, with 16 bases between. In germline, CDR1 is SGDLS, CDR2 YYNGEE. This CDR3 spans 14 amino acids. CDR3 protein: CASSLREGVYEQYF. CDR3 DNA: TGTGCCAGCAGTTTGAGGGAGGGGGTTTACGAGCAGTACTTC.

The gene calls are TRBV27 and TRBJ2-7; maybe TRBD2 (6 bases). The CDR3 is 15 amino acids. The V and J ends lost 2 bases and 0 bases respectively, with 11 bases between them. Germline CDR1 and CDR2: MNHEY and SMNVEV (reference sequence). Written as DNA, the CDR3 is TGTGCCAGCAGTTTAAGTGGGCGGGGCTCCTACGAGCAGTACTTC. Protein sequence: CASSLSGRGSYEQYF.

The chain carries TRBV7-7 and TRBJ2-1, with a weak D call TRBD2 (5 bases). V was cut by 2 bases and J by 6 bases, with 17 bases left in between. The V gene's germline CDR1 is SSHAT and CDR2 FNYEAQ (reference sequence). This CDR3 comprises 16 residues. DNA for the CDR3: TGTGCCAGCAGCTTAAACTCGGCGGGTACGGGCAATGAGCAGTTCTTC. It is translated as CASSLNSAGTGNEQFF.

This chain joins TRBV4-2 and TRBJ2-3; 12 bases line up with TRBD2. After removal of 1 base from V and 6 bases from J, the junction contained 8 bases not matched to a gene. CDR3 size: 17 residues. Germline lookup yields CDR1 LGHNA and CDR2 YNFKEQ. This chain's CDR3 is CASSQAASGRASDTQYF. The CDR3 coding sequence is TGTGCCAGCAGCCAAGCCGCTAGCGGGAGGGCCAGCGATACGCAGTATTTT.

For the CDR3, the DNA is TGTGCCAGCAAAAGGCGCCTAGCGGTAGGTGAGCAGTTCTTC. Translation gives CASKRRLAVGEQFF. The genes are TRBV7-2 and TRBJ2-1; 7 nucleotides align to TRBD2. Germline CDR1 SGHTA, CDR2 FQGNSA. The J segment lost 9 bases and the V segment lost 7 bases, leaving 12 bases of the junction unmatched. The CDR3 is 14 amino acids.

J is TRBJ1-5 and V is TRBV4-1; D is perhaps TRBD1 (6 bases). The V gene lost 3 bases and the J gene lost 4 bases, with 13 bases spanning the gap. This CDR3 contains 15 residues. Germline assignment: CDR1 MGHRA and CDR2 YSYEKL. The CDR3 sequence is CASSQFGQLNQPQHF. In DNA form, the CDR3 reads TGCGCCAGCAGCCAGTTCGGACAGCTGAATCAGCCCCAGCATTTT.

The chain recombines TRBV9 with TRBJ1-2; 9 nucleotides agree with TRBD1. The length of the CDR3 is 15 residues. J lost 4 bases, V lost 3 bases, and 7 bases had no gene match. Germline CDR1 and CDR2: SGDLS and YYNGEE. CDR3 DNA sequence: TGTGCCAGCAGCGCGGGACAGGGAGGTGGCTATGGCTACACCTTC. It specifies CASSAGQGGGYGYTF.

The chain recombines TRBV21-1 with TRBJ2-3; the D call in the table, TRBD2, was not verified against the DNA. TRBV21-1 is shown as a pseudogene. This CDR3 is built from 15 residues. The CDR3 loop reads CASSKEGSGGDTQYF. The CDR3 DNA follows: TGTGCCAGCAGCAAAGAAGGGAGCGGGGGAGATACGCAGTATTTT.

The chain joins TRBV5-6 to TRBJ2-3, with D perhaps matching TRBD1 (6 bases). The CDR3 runs 13 residues. Trimming took 3 bases from V and 6 from J, leaving 11 bases between them. Germline V gives CDR1 SGHDT, CDR2 YYEEEE. The CDR3, as DNA: TGTGCCAGCAGCTCAACAGGGCGGGATACGCAGTATTTT. The encoded protein is CASSSTGRDTQYF.

The chain links TRBV7-2 to TRBJ2-1, with TRBD2 identical over 14 bases. The length of the CDR3 is 17 residues. The ends lost 3 bases at V and 8 bases at J; junction bases unmatched: 9. Germline CDR1 is SGHTA and CDR2 is FQGNSA. CDR3 nucleotides: TGTGCCAGCAGCTTGGGGACTAGCGGGGGCCTGGGGGATGAGCAGTTCTTC. This sequence encodes CASSLGTSGGLGDEQFF.

V and J are TRBV5-8 and TRBJ2-3; 10 bases fit TRBD2. From germline, CDR1 is SGHTS and CDR2 YDEGEE. The CDR3 sequence is 15 residues long. The J segment lost 7 bases and the V segment lost 0 bases, leaving 5 bases of the junction unmatched. The CDR3 coding sequence is TGTGCCAGCAGCTTGGTTAGCGGGGGGCTGTATACGCAGTATTTT. This gives the protein CASSLVSGGLYTQYF.